Below, one T cell receptor beta chain is given with its context. The antigen is unknown. V was shortened by 2 bases and J by 6 bases, with 15 bases between the two germline ends. The CDR3 is 14 amino acids. CDR1 and CDR2 (germline): GTSNPN, SVGIG (reference sequence). The data belong to a study of regulatory T cells in long-lasting Graves disease. Study overall: Those with persistent Graves' disease had received antithyroid drugs for over 5 years with positive TSH receptor antibodies. Whole-study results and caveats: The number of shared public clonotypes was higher in persistent patients (roughly 3,000) than new patients (under 1,000). Persistent disease favored TRBV28, TRBJ1-2 and TRBJ2-5. Persistent cases of Graves' showed reduced TCR diversity relative to newly diagnosed patients.

The TCR beta library used iRepertoire HTBI primers with Arm-PCR amplification of CDR3. TCRdb reprocessed the multiplex PCR reads via MiXCR and lists one record per CDR3 protein. The sample shows about 470,000 distinct CDR3 sequences, roughly 20% of them seen only once. Sample time point: persistent/refractory GD, antithyroid drugs over 5 years with positive TRAb. Extracted RNA from PBMCs served as the source of the TCR library. The receptor comes from a female donor with Graves disease. Material: peripheral blood mononuclear cells (PBMCs), obtained when the disease was refractory, from a patient treated with antithyroid drugs. The chain recombines TRBV30 with TRBJ2-3, with D maybe TRBD2 (6 bases). The CDR3: CAWSRREGRDTQYF. For the CDR3, the DNA is TGTGCCTGGAGTCGGCGGGAAGGGAGGGATACGCAGTATTTT.